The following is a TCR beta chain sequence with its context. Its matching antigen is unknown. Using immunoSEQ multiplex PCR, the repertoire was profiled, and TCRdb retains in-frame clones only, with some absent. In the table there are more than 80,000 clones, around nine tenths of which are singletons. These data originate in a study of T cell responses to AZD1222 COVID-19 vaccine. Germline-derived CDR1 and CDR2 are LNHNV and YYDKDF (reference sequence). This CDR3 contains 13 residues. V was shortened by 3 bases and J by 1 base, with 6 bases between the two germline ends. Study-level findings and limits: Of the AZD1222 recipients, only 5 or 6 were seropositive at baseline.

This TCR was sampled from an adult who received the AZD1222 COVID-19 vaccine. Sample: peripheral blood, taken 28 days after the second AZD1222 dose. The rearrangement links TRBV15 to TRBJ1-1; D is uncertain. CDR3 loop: CATSSNTNTEAFF. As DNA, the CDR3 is TGTGCCACCAGCAGCAACACGAACACTGAAGCTTTCTTT.